The T cell receptor (beta chain) described here comes from a study of T cells in Graves' hyperthyroidism and ophthalmopathy. RNA transcripts provided the source from which TCR beta CDR3 regions were amplified. Primed by the HTBI set, a first-round RT-PCR was run on the TCR CDR3. MiXCR was run by TCRdb on the multiplex PCR reads, yielding one entry per CDR3 protein. The data contain approximately 870,000 distinct CDR3 sequences, 35% to 40% of them singletons. Trimming pared 4 bases from V and 7 bases from J, leaving 16 bases between. CDR3 length equals 14 residues. Germline lookup yields CDR1 MNHEY and CDR2 SVGAGI. Among the patients, aged 18 to 65, hyperthyroidism was newly diagnosed and had lasted under 2 months.

The receptor comes from a man between 18 and 29 years old with Graves' hyperthyroidism. The V gene is TRBV6-5, the J gene TRBJ1-2, with D perhaps TRBD1 (6 bases). The specimen was blood. CDR3 region: CASSFTGSNGGYTF. CDR3 nucleotide sequence: TGTGCCAGCAGTTTTACAGGGTCAAATGGTGGCTACACCTTC.